This T cell receptor beta chain was profiled in a study of blood T cells in healthy people across ages. Study-level information: Per two T cells, about one barcoded beta molecule was captured through template switching.

Points from the study as a whole: TCR beta diversity correlated strongly with naive T cell percentage.

Unmatched junction bases numbered 14, after V lost 8 bases and J lost 5 bases. CDR3 length: 15 residues. CDR1 MGHRA and CDR2 YSYEKL come from the germline V gene. It was with a sample-barcoded 5' primer and a J-beta primer mix that a second PCR of about 6 to 12 cycles was run. TCRdb itself ran the 5' RACE reads through MiXCR, one entry per CDR3 protein. Of roughly 1.9 million distinct CDR3 sequences in the sample, around 42% were seen once. Comments on this clonotype: Its antigen is unknown.

Each individual donor underwent a draw of ten milliliters of peripheral blood. The chain carries TRBV4-1 and TRBJ1-1; 7 bases align to TRBD1. The TCR comes from a human donor in good health. The specimen sequenced was blood. The CDR3 nucleotides read TGCGCCAGCCACCGGTCAGGGGGTCGGGGAACTGAAGCTTTCTTT. This translates into CASHRSGGRGTEAFF.